The subject of this entry is one T cell receptor beta chain. The antigen is undetermined. This entry comes from a study of Ad26.COV2.S vaccination and SARS-CoV-2 variants. Study as a whole: Ad26.COV2.S was injected intramuscularly once or twice, 56 days apart.

Study findings and constraints: Non-spike TCR breadth showed similarity between vaccine and placebo recipients. Compared with placebo recipients, vaccine recipients had higher spike-specific TCR breadth.

Method: immunoSEQ multiplex PCR; TCRdb's copy keeps in-frame clones and lacks some. The sample includes under 550,000 clones, about nine tenths seen only once; the top ten take more than 9%. Treatment given: 15 to 20 received Ad26.COV2.S at low or high dose, single or two shots; several received placebo; per-sample allocation not given. Following the first vaccine or placebo injection, samples were taken on day 63. Donation was by an adult aged 18-55 years who was in Boston. The source was peripheral blood, collected in a trial of Ad26.COV2.S vaccine versus placebo. This sequence originates from a person aged 18-60 years who received the Ad26.COV2.S COVID-19 vaccine or a placebo.

DNA for the CDR3: TGTGCCAGCAGCCACACTAGCGGGAGAACGGATACGCAGTATTTT. This codes for CASSHTSGRTDTQYF. The rearrangement joins TRBV7-8 to TRBJ2-3; 11 bases align to TRBD2. Per the germline V gene, CDR1 is SGHVS and CDR2 is FQNEAQ. V gave up 5 bases and J gave up 6 bases; unmatched junction bases: 7. CDR3 length: 15 residues.